This TCR beta chain was observed in a study of blood T cell repertoires in COVID-19. As for the study in general: COVID-19 samples collected from the United States, Italy and Spain covered acute and convalescent phases. Sources were T cells, B-cell-depleted T cells, or PBMCs; the material itself was cDNA or gDNA.

The CDR3 consists of 17 residues. CDR1 and CDR2 from the germline V gene are SNHLY and FYNNEI. With V trimmed by 7 bases and J by 4 bases, 12 bases remained unmatched. In the authors' methods: How many nucleated cells were present was estimated from reference gene primer amplification. Using immunoSEQ multiplex PCR, the repertoire was profiled, and TCRdb retains in-frame clones only, with some absent. V and J calls and clone size are as listed in that table; D and trimming were resolved from the DNA. In the table there are under 90,000 clones, around 90% of which are singletons. The chain links TRBV2 to TRBJ1-4; 10 positions match TRBD1. The specimen sequenced was peripheral blood. This clonotype was obtained from a man aged 55 to 70 with acute or convalescent COVID-19. The CDR3, as DNA: TGTGCCAGCACCTCCGTGCACGGGACAGGGGATAATGAAAAACTGTTTTTT. It is translated as CASTSVHGTGDNEKLFF.